This TCR beta chain derives from a study of blood T cell repertoires in COVID-19. Background on the study: Spain, Italy and the United States supplied samples that represented acute and convalescent COVID-19.

This clone was picked up one time. Sequenced by immunoSEQ multiplex PCR; TCRdb stores in-frame clones only, minus some. The sample consists of fewer than 250,000 clones, roughly 87% of them appearing once. The junction had 5 bases not matched to a gene; V was cut back by 2 bases and J by 5 bases. The germline V gene has CDR1 GTSNPN and CDR2 SVGIG (reference sequence). The CDR3 has 13 amino acids. Donors were grouped by their self-reported clinical history. The V gene is TRBV30, the J gene TRBJ2-7; 8 bases map to TRBD2. The sequenced material came from PBMCs or T cells enriched from blood (not recorded which). The TCR originated in a woman aged 25 to 39 with acute COVID-19. CDR3 residues: CAWSKDSGDEQYF. CDR3 in DNA: TGTGCCTGGAGTAAAGATAGCGGGGACGAGCAGTACTTC.